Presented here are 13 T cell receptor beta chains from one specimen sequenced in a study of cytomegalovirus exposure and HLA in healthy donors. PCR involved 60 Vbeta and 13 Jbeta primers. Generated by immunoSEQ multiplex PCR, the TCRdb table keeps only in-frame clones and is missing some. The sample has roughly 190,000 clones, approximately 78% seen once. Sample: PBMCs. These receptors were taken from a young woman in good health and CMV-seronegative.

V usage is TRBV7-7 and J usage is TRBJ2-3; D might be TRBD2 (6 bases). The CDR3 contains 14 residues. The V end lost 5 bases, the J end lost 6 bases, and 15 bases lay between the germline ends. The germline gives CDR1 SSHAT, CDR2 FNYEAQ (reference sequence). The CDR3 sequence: CASSPGTWSDTQYF. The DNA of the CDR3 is TGTGCCAGCAGCCCCGGGACTTGGAGTGATACGCAGTATTTT.

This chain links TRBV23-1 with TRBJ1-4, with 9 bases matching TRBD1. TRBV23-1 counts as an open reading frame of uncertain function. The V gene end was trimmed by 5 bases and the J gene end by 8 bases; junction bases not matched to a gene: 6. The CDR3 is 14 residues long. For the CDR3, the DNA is TGCGCCAGCAGTAACCGGGACAGGGACGAAAAACTGTTTTTT. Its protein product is CASSNRDRDEKLFF.

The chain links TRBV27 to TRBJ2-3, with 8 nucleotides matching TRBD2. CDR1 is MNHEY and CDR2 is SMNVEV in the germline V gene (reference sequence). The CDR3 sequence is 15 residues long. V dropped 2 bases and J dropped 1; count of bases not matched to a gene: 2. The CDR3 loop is CASSLPAGGTDTQYF. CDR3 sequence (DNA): TGTGCCAGCAGTTTACCAGCGGGAGGCACAGATACGCAGTATTTT.

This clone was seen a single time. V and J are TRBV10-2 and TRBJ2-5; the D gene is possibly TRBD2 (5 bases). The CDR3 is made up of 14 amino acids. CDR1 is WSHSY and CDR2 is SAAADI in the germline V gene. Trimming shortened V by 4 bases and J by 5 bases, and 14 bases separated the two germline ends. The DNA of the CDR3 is TGCGCCAGCAGTGGGCCCGGGGTAGCGGAGACCCAGTACTTC. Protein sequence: CASSGPGVAETQYF.

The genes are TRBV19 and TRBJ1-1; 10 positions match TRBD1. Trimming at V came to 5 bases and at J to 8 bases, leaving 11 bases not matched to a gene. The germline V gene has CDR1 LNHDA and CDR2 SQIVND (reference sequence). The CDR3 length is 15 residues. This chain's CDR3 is CASSPIAGQGQEAFF. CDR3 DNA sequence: TGTGCCAGTAGTCCCATCGCGGGACAGGGGCAGGAAGCTTTCTTT.

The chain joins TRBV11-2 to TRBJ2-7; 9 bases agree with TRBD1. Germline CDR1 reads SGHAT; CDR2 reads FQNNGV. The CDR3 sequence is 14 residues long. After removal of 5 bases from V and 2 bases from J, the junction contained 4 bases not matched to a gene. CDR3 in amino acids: CASSKGQGPYEQYF. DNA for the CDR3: TGTGCCAGCAGCAAAGGACAGGGGCCCTACGAGCAGTACTTC.

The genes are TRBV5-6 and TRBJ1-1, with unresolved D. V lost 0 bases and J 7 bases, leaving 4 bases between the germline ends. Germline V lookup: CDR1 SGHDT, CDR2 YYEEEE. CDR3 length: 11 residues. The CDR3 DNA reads TGTGCCAGCAGCTTGGACAGTGAAGCTTTCTTT. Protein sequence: CASSLDSEAFF.

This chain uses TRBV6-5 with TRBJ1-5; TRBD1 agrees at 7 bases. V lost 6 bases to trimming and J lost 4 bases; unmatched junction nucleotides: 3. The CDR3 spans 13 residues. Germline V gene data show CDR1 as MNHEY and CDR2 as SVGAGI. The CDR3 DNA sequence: TGTGCCAGCAGCCCGACAGGGAATCAGCCCCAGCATTTT. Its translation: CASSPTGNQPQHF.

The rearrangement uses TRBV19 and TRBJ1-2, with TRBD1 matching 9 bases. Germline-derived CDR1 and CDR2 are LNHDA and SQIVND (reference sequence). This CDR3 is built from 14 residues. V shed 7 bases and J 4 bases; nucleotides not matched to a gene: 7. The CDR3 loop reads CASISGQGGYGYTF. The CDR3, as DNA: TGTGCCAGTATATCGGGACAGGGTGGCTATGGCTACACCTTC.

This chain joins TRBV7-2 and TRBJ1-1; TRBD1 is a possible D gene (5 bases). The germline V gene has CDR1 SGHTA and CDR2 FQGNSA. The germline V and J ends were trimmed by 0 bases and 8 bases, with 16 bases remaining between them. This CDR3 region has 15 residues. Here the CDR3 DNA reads TGTGCCAGCAGCTTAGCTACGGGGGTCGTTTCCGAAGCTTTCTTT. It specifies CASSLATGVVSEAFF.

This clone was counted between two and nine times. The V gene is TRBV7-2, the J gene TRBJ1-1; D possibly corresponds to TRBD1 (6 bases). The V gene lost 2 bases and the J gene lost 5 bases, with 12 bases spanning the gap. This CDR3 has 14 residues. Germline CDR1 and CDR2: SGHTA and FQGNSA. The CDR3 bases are TGTGCCAGCAGCTTATGGGGGCTCGGTACTGAAGCTTTCTTT. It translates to CASSLWGLGTEAFF.

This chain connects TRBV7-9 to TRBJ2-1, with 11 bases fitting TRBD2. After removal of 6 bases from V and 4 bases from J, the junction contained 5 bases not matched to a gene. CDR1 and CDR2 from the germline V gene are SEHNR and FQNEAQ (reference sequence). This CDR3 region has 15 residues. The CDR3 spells CASRMTSGVYNEQFF. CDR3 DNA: TGTGCCAGCAGGATGACTAGCGGGGTATACAATGAGCAGTTCTTC.

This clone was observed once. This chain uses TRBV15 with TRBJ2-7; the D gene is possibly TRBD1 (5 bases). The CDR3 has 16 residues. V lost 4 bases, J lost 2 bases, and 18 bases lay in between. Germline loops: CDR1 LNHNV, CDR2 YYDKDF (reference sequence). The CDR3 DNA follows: TGTGCCACCAGCATGGGCTTGGGGCCAGAAACCTACGAGCAGTACTTC. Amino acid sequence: CATSMGLGPETYEQYF.